This TCR beta chain came from a study of metastatic and nonmetastatic thyroid tumors. No treatment had been given to any patient before thyroid surgery. This clone appeared once. Under the authors' procedure: The study took CDR3 differences across clinicopathological groups and made a distant-metastasis classifier for papillary thyroid cancer from them. TCRdb reprocessed the PCR reads using MiXCR. V and J calls and clone size were set by TCRdb, not the authors. The data contain approximately 60,000 clones, 25% to 30% of them singletons. Specimen: blood. The TCR sequence derives from a female donor with papillary thyroid cancer or a benign thyroid nodule (not recorded which). Some clones in this sample may be carry-over from other donors' samples.

In DNA form, the CDR3 reads TGTGCCTGGAGTGAGGACACTTCCTATGGCTACACCTTC. Translation: CAWSEDTSYGYTF. The genes are TRBV30 and TRBJ1-2, with D maybe TRBD1 (5 bases). Germline CDR1 GTSNPN, CDR2 SVGIG (reference sequence). Trimming left V 1 base short and J 4 bases short, with 10 bases between. The CDR3 totals 13 residues.